This T cell receptor (beta chain) was profiled in a study of T cell responses to AZD1222 COVID-19 vaccine. Overall study results and limits: White British donors predominated, females outnumbered males, and clonal diversity was possibly underestimated.

As to this clone: Antigen: not known.

Profiling relied on immunoSEQ multiplex PCR, and the TCRdb table lists in-frame clones only, not all of them. The data hold fewer than 90,000 clones, with roughly 84% observed a single time. Unmatched junction bases numbered 7, after V lost 1 base and J lost 3 bases. Germline V gene lookup returns CDR1 LNHNV and CDR2 YYDKDF (reference sequence). The CDR3 sequence is 16 residues long. The chain is built from TRBV15 and TRBJ2-7, with 9 bases identical to TRBD1. The sequencing here drew on peripheral blood, taken 28 days after the second AZD1222 dose. This clonotype originated in an adult who received the AZD1222 COVID-19 vaccine. This CDR3 reads CATSRAGGTGIYEQYF. Written as DNA, the CDR3 is TGTGCCACCAGCAGAGCCGGGGGGACAGGGATCTACGAGCAGTACTTC.